This T cell receptor beta chain was recorded in a study of T-cell memory formation after mild COVID-19. TCRdb re-analysed the 5' RACE reads in MiXCR, keeping a single row per CDR3 protein. The table records around 200,000 distinct CDR3 sequences, more than 9% of them present only once. The sample holds many counts of this clonotype. What it binds is not known. The CDR3 length is 14 residues. Germline V CDR1 and CDR2: SGHAT, FQNNGV. V gave up 5 bases and J gave up 3 bases; unmatched junction bases: 1. Broader study findings: Balance between CD4 and CD8 was seen in clones contracting day 15 to 85, and a CD4+ lean was seen in later expanders.

The chain is built from TRBV11-2 and TRBJ2-1; 10 bases match TRBD2. The material sequenced was PBMCs or a T cell subset sorted from them (not recorded which). This sequence was found in a man between 18 and 29 years old who had mild COVID-19 (a few samples of this study predate the infection). Cell type and time point are not known. This chain's CDR3 is CASSVAGGYNEQFF. CDR3 DNA sequence: TGTGCCAGCAGCGTAGCGGGGGGCTACAATGAGCAGTTCTTC.